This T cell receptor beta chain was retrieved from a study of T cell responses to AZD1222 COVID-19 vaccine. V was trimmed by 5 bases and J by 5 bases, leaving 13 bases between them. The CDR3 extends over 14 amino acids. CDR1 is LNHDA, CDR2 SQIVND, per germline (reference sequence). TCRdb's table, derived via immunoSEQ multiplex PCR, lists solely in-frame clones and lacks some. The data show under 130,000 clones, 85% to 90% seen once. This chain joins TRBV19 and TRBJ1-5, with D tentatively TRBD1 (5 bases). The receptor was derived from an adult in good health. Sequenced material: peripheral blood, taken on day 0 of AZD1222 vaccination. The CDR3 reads CASSSRDQYQPQHF. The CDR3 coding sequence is TGTGCCAGTAGTTCCCGGGACCAGTATCAGCCCCAGCATTTT.